This T cell receptor (beta chain) comes out of a study of cytomegalovirus exposure and HLA in healthy donors. The method was immunoSEQ multiplex PCR; TCRdb's version includes in-frame clones alone and lacks a portion of them. This sample has about 330,000 clones, with roughly 90% found just once. The CDR3 has 16 amino acids. Germline-derived CDR1 and CDR2 are MDHEN and SYDVKM. Trimming cost V 5 bases and J 0 bases; bases outside gene matches: 8. Notes on this clone: No antigen is known for it.

Points from the study as a whole: The study recorded over 150 TCR beta chains that were cytomegalovirus-associated. Rare sequences made up most TCRs, while some public TCRs were found in many donors.

From the roughly 120-subject validation cohort, which was separate from the approximately 670-subject first cohort, the donors were drawn. The clonotype comes from a woman in her 30s in good health and CMV-seropositive. The chain employs TRBV28 and TRBJ1-2, with TRBD1 identical over 8 bases. Sequences were obtained from PBMCs. The CDR3 sequence is CASSMDRVRPNYGYTF. CDR3 sequence (DNA): TGTGCCAGCAGTATGGACAGGGTGCGTCCTAACTATGGCTACACCTTC.